This T cell receptor beta chain stems from a study of control samples from healthy donors and cancer patients. Germline V gene data show CDR1 as MNHEY and CDR2 as SVGAGI. Trimming removed 2 bases from V and 6 bases from J; junction bases left unmatched: 5. This CDR3 is built from 15 residues. In this sample, this clone turned up once. The assay was immunoSEQ multiplex PCR, and TCRdb's table has in-frame clones only and misses some. The data hold 84,000 or so clones, with roughly 91% observed a single time. The sequenced sample consisted of blood. The V call is TRBV6-5, the J call TRBJ2-2, with TRBD1 matching over 8 bases. The source is a man aged 25 to 40 in good health. CDR3 protein: CASSYATGVPGELFF. CDR3 coding DNA: TGTGCCAGCAGTTACGCGACAGGGGTACCCGGGGAGCTGTTTTTT.